This T cell receptor (beta chain) was profiled in a study of T cell responses to AZD1222 COVID-19 vaccine. Sequencing was performed with immunoSEQ multiplex PCR; in TCRdb, only in-frame clones are kept and a portion is missing. Of about 140,000 clones detected, 80% to 95% appear once; the ten largest clones hold about 3.8%. Findings of the study overall: The donors showed a predominance of white British ancestry and of females, with possible underestimation of clonal diversity.

Details on this clone: Its matching antigen is unknown.

CDR3 size: 11 residues. Germline V lookup: CDR1 MNHEY, CDR2 SVGAGI. Trimming left V 7 bases short and J 8 bases short, with 9 bases between. V usage is TRBV6-5 and J usage is TRBJ2-1; D is possibly TRBD1 (5 bases). Material: peripheral blood, obtained 28 days after the second AZD1222 dose. This receptor was identified in an adult who received the AZD1222 COVID-19 vaccine. In DNA, the CDR3 is TGTGCCAGCAACCAGGGCTATGAGCAGTTCTTC. Translating it yields CASNQGYEQFF.